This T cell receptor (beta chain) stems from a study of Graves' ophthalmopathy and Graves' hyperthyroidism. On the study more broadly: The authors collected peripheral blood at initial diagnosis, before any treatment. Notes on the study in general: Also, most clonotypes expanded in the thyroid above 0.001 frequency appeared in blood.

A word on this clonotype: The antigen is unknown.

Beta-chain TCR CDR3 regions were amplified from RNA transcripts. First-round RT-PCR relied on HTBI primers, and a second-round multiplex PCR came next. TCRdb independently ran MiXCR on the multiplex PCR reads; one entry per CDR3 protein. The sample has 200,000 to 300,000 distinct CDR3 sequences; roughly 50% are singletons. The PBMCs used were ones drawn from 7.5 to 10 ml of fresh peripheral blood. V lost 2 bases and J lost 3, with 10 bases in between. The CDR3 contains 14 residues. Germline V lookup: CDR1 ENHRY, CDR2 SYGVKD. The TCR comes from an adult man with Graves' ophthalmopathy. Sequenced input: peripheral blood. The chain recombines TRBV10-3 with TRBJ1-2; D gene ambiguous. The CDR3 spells CAISESTEDYGYTF. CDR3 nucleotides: TGTGCCATCAGTGAGAGCACAGAAGACTATGGCTACACCTTC.